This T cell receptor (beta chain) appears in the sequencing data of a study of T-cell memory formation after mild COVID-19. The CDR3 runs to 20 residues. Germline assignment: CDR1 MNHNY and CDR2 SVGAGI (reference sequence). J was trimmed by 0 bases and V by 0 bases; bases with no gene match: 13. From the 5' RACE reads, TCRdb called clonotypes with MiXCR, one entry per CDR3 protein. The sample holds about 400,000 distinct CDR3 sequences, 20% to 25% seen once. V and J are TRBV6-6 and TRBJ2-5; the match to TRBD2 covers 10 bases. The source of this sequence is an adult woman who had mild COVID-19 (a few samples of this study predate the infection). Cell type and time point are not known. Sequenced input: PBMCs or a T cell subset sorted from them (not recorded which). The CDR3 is CASSYSFVSSGSLYQETQYF. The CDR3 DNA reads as TGTGCCAGCAGTTACTCGTTTGTGTCTAGCGGGAGCTTGTACCAAGAGACCCAGTACTTC.